This T cell receptor (beta chain) appears in the sequencing data of a study of T cells in Graves' hyperthyroidism and ophthalmopathy. Study-level points and caveats: Model predictions of ophthalmopathy came a median approximately 6.8 months before onset. Most clonotypes expanded in thyroid above 0.001 were likewise present in blood.

Newly diagnosed patients aged 18 to 65 had hyperthyroidism of under 2 months' duration. Blood was sampled at initial diagnosis of hyperthyroidism, prior to onset of any ophthalmopathy symptoms. Template material for amplifying TCR beta CDR3 regions consisted of RNA transcripts. A first-round RT-PCR of the TCR CDR3 used the HTBI primer set. TCRdb re-derived calls from the multiplex PCR reads in MiXCR, one entry per CDR3 protein. Of more than 250,000 distinct CDR3 sequences listed, around 15% were seen once; the top ten hold around 30%. About this clonotype itself: Its antigen is not identified. This could be a read error, since a much larger clone is one nucleotide away.

V lost 7 bases to trimming and J lost 7 bases, with 13 bases between them. Per germline, CDR1 MNHEY and CDR2 SMNVEV (reference sequence). This CDR3 has 12 amino acids. The sequence was obtained from a woman aged 45-59 years with Graves' hyperthyroidism that later progressed to Graves' ophthalmopathy. The rearrangement joins TRBV27 to TRBJ2-5, with a possible D match to TRBD2 (6 bases). Source material: blood. For the CDR3, the DNA is TGTGCCAGCATGGGGACTTGGGGGACCCAGTACTTC. This sequence encodes CASMGTWGTQYF.